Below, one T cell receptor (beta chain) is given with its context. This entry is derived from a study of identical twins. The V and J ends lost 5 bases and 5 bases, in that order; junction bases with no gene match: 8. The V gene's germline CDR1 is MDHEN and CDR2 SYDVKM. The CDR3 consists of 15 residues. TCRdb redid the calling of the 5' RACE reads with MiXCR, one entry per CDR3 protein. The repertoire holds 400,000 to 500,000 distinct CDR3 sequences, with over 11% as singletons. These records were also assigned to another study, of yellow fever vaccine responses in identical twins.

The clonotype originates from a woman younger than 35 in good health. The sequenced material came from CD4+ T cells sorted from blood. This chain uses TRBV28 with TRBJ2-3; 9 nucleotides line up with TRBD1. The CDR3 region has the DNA TGTGCCAGCAGTCCCCTAGGACAGGGGCAAGATACGCAGTATTTT. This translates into CASSPLGQGQDTQYF. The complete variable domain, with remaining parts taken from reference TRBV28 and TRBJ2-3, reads DVKVTQSSRYLVKRTGEKVFLECVQDMDHENMFWYRQDPGLGLRLIYFSYDVKMKEKGDIPEGYSVSREKKERFSLILESASTNQTSMYLCASSPLGQGQDTQYFGPGTRLTVL.